These T cell receptor beta chains were read from a single sample in a study of blood T cell repertoires in COVID-19. The repertoire was sequenced with immunoSEQ multiplex PCR; TCRdb's copy has only in-frame clones and lacks some. The sample consists of 150,000 to 250,000 clones, roughly 84% of them appearing once. Input material: PBMCs or T cells enriched from blood (not recorded which). The source is a man aged 35 to 55 who had recovered from COVID-19. The CDR3 runs from the conserved cysteine through the conserved F or W. A D gene is named only where the DNA matches it firmly. Some rows have no size entry. The others give once, few or many, or a class for an expanded clone.

CDR3 protein,CDR3 DNA,clone size,D gene,V gene,J gene
CASSQDFREGPEAFF,TGTGCCAGCAGCCAAGATTTTAGGGAGGGGCCTGAAGCTTTCTTT,-,-,TRBV4-2,TRBJ1-1
CASSSTVLNTEAFF,TGCGCCAGCAGCTCGACAGTCCTGAACACTGAAGCTTTCTTT,-,-,TRBV5-1,TRBJ1-1
CASSHTDRFEAFF,TGTGCCAGCAGTCACACCGACAGGTTTGAAGCTTTCTTT,-,-,TRBV12-3/TRBV12-4,TRBJ1-1
CASSAASGGSAYNEQFF,TGCGCCAGCAGTGCGGCTAGCGGGGGTAGCGCCTACAATGAGCAGTTCTTC,-,TRBD2,TRBV10-2,TRBJ2-1
CASSDRGFMPLHF,TGCGCCAGCAGCGACCGGGGATTTATGCCCCTCCACTTT,once,-,TRBV4-3,TRBJ1-6
CASSHPGHFGPEAFF,TGTGCCAGCAGCCACCCGGGACATTTTGGACCTGAAGCTTTCTTT,-,-,TRBV3-1/TRBV3-2,TRBJ1-1
CASSDQGTTHTDTQYF,TGTGCCAGCAGTGACCAGGGGACAACACACACAGATACGCAGTATTTT,few,-,TRBV6-4,TRBJ2-3
CAWSRTGDGYTF,TGTGCCTGGAGCCGGACAGGGGATGGCTACACCTTC,-,TRBD1,TRBV30,TRBJ1-2
CASSYSGSSYNEQFF,TGTGCCAGCAGTTATAGCGGGAGCTCCTACAATGAGCAGTTCTTC,-,TRBD2,TRBV6-4,TRBJ2-1
CASSLGQGMGRSRFDYGYTF,TGTGCCAGCAGCCTGGGACAGGGGATGGGGCGTTCGAGGTTTGACTATGGCTACACCTTC,-,TRBD1,TRBV28,TRBJ1-2
CASSVGSQETQYF,TGTGCCAGCAGCGTCGGTTCCCAAGAGACCCAGTACTTC,-,-,TRBV11-3,TRBJ2-5
CSAHRQETQHF,TGCAGTGCTCACCGACAGGAAACCCAGCATTTT,few,-,TRBV20-1,TRBJ1-5
CASFTSGPDYEQYF,TGTGCCAGCTTTACGAGCGGGCCAGACTACGAGCAGTACTTC,many,-,TRBV7-9,TRBJ2-7
CASSLGQGAVEAFF,TGTGCCAGCAGCTTGGGACAGGGGGCTGTTGAAGCTTTCTTT,once,TRBD1,TRBV5-4,TRBJ1-1
CASSLKLRGNEKLFF,TGTGCCAGCAGCTTGAAACTAAGGGGTAATGAAAAACTGTTTTTT,-,-,TRBV7-2,TRBJ1-4
CASSGDRVGSNQPQHF,TGTGCCAGCAGCGGCGACAGGGTTGGGAGCAATCAGCCCCAGCATTTT,-,TRBD1,TRBV5-5,TRBJ1-5
CASSRPSRAGTDTQYF,TGCGCCAGCAGCCGGCCCAGCAGGGCGGGCACAGATACGCAGTATTTT,-,-,TRBV5-1,TRBJ2-3
CASSLGQEYYGYTF,TGTGCCAGCAGCTTGGGACAGGAGTACTATGGCTACACCTTC,-,-,TRBV5-6,TRBJ1-2
CASTSTEGETQYF,TGTGCCAGCACGTCTACCGAGGGAGAGACCCAGTACTTC,-,-,TRBV2,TRBJ2-5
CASGTGGSTDTQYF,TGCGCCAGCGGGACAGGGGGAAGCACAGATACGCAGTATTTT,-,TRBD1,TRBV5-1,TRBJ2-3
CASSFGTGPETQYF,TGTGCCAGCAGCTTCGGGACAGGGCCAGAGACCCAGTACTTC,few,TRBD1,TRBV9,TRBJ2-5
CASSLDSRLAGFRDTQYF,TGCGCCAGCAGCTTGGATTCGCGACTAGCGGGATTTAGAGATACGCAGTATTTT,-,TRBD2,TRBV5-1,TRBJ2-3
CASSLDREAFF,TGTGCCAGCAGTTTGGACAGGGAAGCTTTCTTT,-,TRBD1,TRBV12-3/TRBV12-4,TRBJ1-1
CASTLRGGAYEQYF,TGTGCCAGCACTCTCCGGGGGGGGGCCTACGAGCAGTACTTC,-,TRBD2,TRBV27,TRBJ2-7
CASRPITGARGGYTF,TGTGCCAGCAGACCCATAACAGGGGCGCGCGGTGGCTACACCTTC,-,TRBD1,TRBV2,TRBJ1-2
CASSLPETGRPQHF,TGTGCCAGTAGTCTCCCCGAAACTGGGAGGCCCCAGCATTTT,-,-,TRBV19,TRBJ1-5
CASSGLVINEQFF,TGTGCCAGCAGCGGACTGGTTATAAATGAGCAGTTCTTC,-,-,TRBV5-4,TRBJ2-1
CASSRQGEEKLFF,TGTGCCAGCAGCCGACAGGGAGAAGAAAAACTGTTTTTT,-,TRBD1,TRBV5-6,TRBJ1-4
CASSEALGGISGNTIYF,TGTGCCAGCAGTGAAGCATTAGGAGGGATCTCTGGAAACACCATATATTTT,-,-,TRBV6-1,TRBJ1-3
CASSVRPSGFGTDTQYF,TGTGCCAGCAGCGTAAGACCCTCGGGATTCGGCACAGATACGCAGTATTTT,-,-,TRBV9,TRBJ2-3
CASNLDSRNEKLFF,TGTGCCAGCAACCTCGACAGCCGGAATGAAAAACTGTTTTTT,-,-,TRBV5-5,TRBJ1-4
CASSLGIGTSNWQFF,TGTGCCAGCAGCTTAGGTATAGGGACTAGTAATTGGCAGTTCTTC,-,TRBD2,TRBV7-9,TRBJ2-1
CASRSLPSGANVLTF,TGTGCCAGTAGATCACTCCCGTCTGGGGCCAACGTCCTGACTTTC,-,-,TRBV19,TRBJ2-6
CASSYQTGVHYGYTF,TGTGCCAGCAGCTATCAGACAGGGGTCCACTATGGCTACACCTTC,few,TRBD1,TRBV7-9,TRBJ1-2
CASSLEQGLGGYTF,TGTGCCAGCAGCTTGGAGCAGGGCCTTGGTGGCTACACCTTC,-,-,TRBV5-6,TRBJ1-2
CASSQATRDSRNLHF,TGTGCCAGCAGCCAAGCTACCCGGGACAGTCGAAACCTCCACTTT,-,TRBD1,TRBV3-1/TRBV3-2,TRBJ1-6
CAISDRDGGYTF,TGTGCCATCAGTGACCGGGATGGGGGCTACACCTTC,once,-,TRBV10-3,TRBJ1-2
CASSRERPRQGYTF,TGTGCCAGCAGCCGAGAGCGGCCAAGGCAAGGCTACACCTTC,few,-,TRBV5-5,TRBJ1-2
CACDKESSYEQYF,TGTGCCTGCGATAAAGAGAGCTCCTACGAGCAGTACTTC,-,-,TRBV30,TRBJ2-7
CASSLDPSGGLTYNEQFF,TGTGCCAGCAGCTTAGACCCTAGCGGGGGGCTAACCTACAATGAGCAGTTCTTC,-,TRBD2,TRBV7-8,TRBJ2-1
CASSYRGQGNGEQYF,TGTGCCAGCAGCTATAGGGGACAGGGGAACGGCGAGCAGTACTTC,-,TRBD1,TRBV7-3,TRBJ2-7
CASSQGFARHGTQYF,TGTGCCAGCAGCCAAGGCTTTGCTAGGCACGGGACCCAGTACTTC,-,-,TRBV3-1/TRBV3-2,TRBJ2-5
CASASQGTGNTIYF,TGTGCTAGTGCCTCTCAGGGGACTGGAAACACCATATATTTT,-,-,TRBV12-5,TRBJ1-3